Shown below are 6 T cell receptor beta chains from a single sample sequenced in a study of blood T cells in healthy people across ages. For the second PCR, which ran for about 7 to 12 cycles, a sample-barcoded 5' primer and a J-beta primer mix were used. TCRdb reanalysed the 5' RACE reads using MiXCR and keeps one entry per CDR3 protein. The sample gives about 930,000 distinct CDR3 sequences, 29% of which show up once; more than 8.5% is in the top ten. The same specimen was also included in a second study, on T cells of mothers and their children.

The specimen was blood. All receptors derive from a middle-aged woman in good health.

The chain joins TRBV7-2 to TRBJ2-7; TRBD1 is a possible D gene (5 bases). CDR3 length: 13 residues. Germline V CDR1 and CDR2: SGHTA, FQGNSA. Trimming stripped 6 bases from V and 5 bases from J, with 14 bases between. This CDR3 is CASRPRAAHEQYF. CDR3 nucleotide sequence: TGTGCCAGCAGGCCCAGGGCGGCCCACGAGCAGTACTTC. Combining the CDR3 with reference TRBV7-2 and TRBJ2-7 gives the whole variable domain GAGVSQSPSNKVTEKGKDVELRCDPISGHTALYWYRQSLGQGLEFLIYFQGNSAPDKSGLPSDRFSAERTGGSVSTLTIQRTQQEDSAVYLCASRPRAAHEQYFGPGTRLTVT.

The V gene is TRBV27, the J gene TRBJ2-7, with 9 bases that match TRBD2. After removal of 6 bases from V and 4 bases from J, the junction contained 16 bases not matched to a gene. The germline V gene has CDR1 MNHEY and CDR2 SMNVEV (reference sequence). The CDR3 runs 17 residues. CDR3 residues: CASSSRLEAGGQYEQYV. The CDR3 region has the DNA TGTGCCAGCAGCTCCCGCCTCGAAGCGGGGGGTCAATACGAGCAGTACGTC.

This clonotype was recorded at least ten times. J is TRBJ2-7 and V is TRBV30, with unresolved D. Germline CDR1 GTSNPN, CDR2 SVGIG (reference sequence). The length of the CDR3 is 11 residues. Trimming removed 7 bases from V and 6 bases from J, with 13 bases in between. CDR3 residues: CAFGRVGEQYF. As DNA, the CDR3 is TGTGCCTTCGGACGGGTTGGCGAGCAGTACTTC.

With regard to this clonotype: A much larger clone is a single base away; this may be a read error. The chain recombines TRBV20-1 with TRBJ2-7, with TRBD2 matching 11 bases. The CDR3 length is 13 residues. CDR1 DFQATT and CDR2 SNEGSKA come from the germline V gene (reference sequence). The CDR3 DNA follows: TGCAGTGCTAGGACTAGCGGGGCCTACGAGCGGTACTTC. Amino acids: CSARTSGAYERYF.

V usage is TRBV14 and J usage is TRBJ2-3; D not resolved. V was cut by 0 bases and J by 0 bases, with 4 bases left in between. The CDR3 length is 14 residues. The germline V gene encodes CDR1 SGHDN and CDR2 FVKESK. The CDR3 reads CASSQDLSTDTQYF. The CDR3 region has the DNA TGTGCCAGCAGCCAAGATCTCAGCACAGATACGCAGTATTTT.

The chain recombines TRBV3-1 with TRBJ2-3; D is ambiguous. V lost 3 bases to trimming and J lost 4 bases, with 8 bases between them. CDR1 and CDR2 from the germline V gene are LGHDT and YNNKEL (reference sequence). This CDR3 spans 13 amino acids. The CDR3, as DNA: TGTGCCAGCAGCCACCCTAGGGCAGATACGCAGTATTTT. This gives the protein CASSHPRADTQYF.